This T cell receptor beta chain comes out of a study of regulatory T cells in long-lasting Graves disease. Overall study results and limits: For persistent Graves' patients, TCR diversity was lower than for newly diagnosed ones. Among persistent patients, a larger number of public clonotypes were shared (about 2,800) than among newly diagnosed patients (roughly 970).

This clonotype was seen more than once but under ten times. The antigen is unknown. The junction had 8 bases not matched to a gene; V was cut back by 0 bases and J by 5 bases. The CDR3 runs to 16 residues. Germline V lookup: CDR1 MGHRA, CDR2 YSYEKL. Library construction for TCR beta used iRepertoire HTBI primers and Arm-PCR of CDR3 regions. TCRdb called the multiplex PCR reads again in MiXCR, with one record for every CDR3 protein. Of approximately 690,000 distinct CDR3 sequences in the sample, roughly 30% were seen once. Time point indicated: persistent/refractory GD, antithyroid drugs over 5 years with positive TRAb. Scientists built the TCR library using RNA that was extracted from PBMCs.

The chain carries TRBV4-1 and TRBJ2-5; TRBD2 agrees at 8 bases. This receptor was taken from a female donor with Graves disease. Material: peripheral blood mononuclear cells (PBMCs), obtained when the disease was refractory, from a patient treated with antithyroid drugs. The CDR3 DNA sequence: TGCGCCAGCAGCCAAGATGGGCGGGAGGCCAGGGAGACCCAGTACTTC. The encoded protein is CASSQDGREARETQYF.